The following is a T cell receptor (beta chain) sequence with its context. Its specificity is not known. Repertoires were generated with immunoSEQ multiplex PCR, while TCRdb's copy carries only in-frame clones and drops some. The table lists 52,000 or so clones, 65% to 80% of them singletons, with roughly 2.9% in the top ten. The sample belongs to a study of radiotherapy plus CTLA-4 blockade in lung cancer. On the study more broadly: In under 20% of patients, objective responses were seen; 31% had disease control.

Study-level results: Blood saw expansion of tumor-derived TCR clones after radiotherapy plus ipilimumab. Interferon-beta, together with early blood T cell clone dynamics, reportedly best predicted response.

Focal radiation plus CTLA-4 blockade with ipilimumab was administered to patients who had chemo-refractory metastatic non-small-cell lung cancer. The clonotype originates from a human donor with non-small cell lung cancer who had a partial response to radiotherapy plus ipilimumab. The material sequenced was peripheral blood, taken from a patient treated with radiotherapy plus ipilimumab.

This chain's CDR3 is CASSGTGDAQPQHF. For the CDR3, the DNA is TGTGCCAGCAGCGGGACAGGGGATGCCCAGCCCCAGCATTTT. The chain carries TRBV5-6 and TRBJ1-5; 10 bases map to TRBD1. The CDR3 loop spans 14 amino acids. Germline-derived CDR1 and CDR2 are SGHDT and YYEEEE. V lost 4 bases and J lost 7; bases outside the gene matches: 5.